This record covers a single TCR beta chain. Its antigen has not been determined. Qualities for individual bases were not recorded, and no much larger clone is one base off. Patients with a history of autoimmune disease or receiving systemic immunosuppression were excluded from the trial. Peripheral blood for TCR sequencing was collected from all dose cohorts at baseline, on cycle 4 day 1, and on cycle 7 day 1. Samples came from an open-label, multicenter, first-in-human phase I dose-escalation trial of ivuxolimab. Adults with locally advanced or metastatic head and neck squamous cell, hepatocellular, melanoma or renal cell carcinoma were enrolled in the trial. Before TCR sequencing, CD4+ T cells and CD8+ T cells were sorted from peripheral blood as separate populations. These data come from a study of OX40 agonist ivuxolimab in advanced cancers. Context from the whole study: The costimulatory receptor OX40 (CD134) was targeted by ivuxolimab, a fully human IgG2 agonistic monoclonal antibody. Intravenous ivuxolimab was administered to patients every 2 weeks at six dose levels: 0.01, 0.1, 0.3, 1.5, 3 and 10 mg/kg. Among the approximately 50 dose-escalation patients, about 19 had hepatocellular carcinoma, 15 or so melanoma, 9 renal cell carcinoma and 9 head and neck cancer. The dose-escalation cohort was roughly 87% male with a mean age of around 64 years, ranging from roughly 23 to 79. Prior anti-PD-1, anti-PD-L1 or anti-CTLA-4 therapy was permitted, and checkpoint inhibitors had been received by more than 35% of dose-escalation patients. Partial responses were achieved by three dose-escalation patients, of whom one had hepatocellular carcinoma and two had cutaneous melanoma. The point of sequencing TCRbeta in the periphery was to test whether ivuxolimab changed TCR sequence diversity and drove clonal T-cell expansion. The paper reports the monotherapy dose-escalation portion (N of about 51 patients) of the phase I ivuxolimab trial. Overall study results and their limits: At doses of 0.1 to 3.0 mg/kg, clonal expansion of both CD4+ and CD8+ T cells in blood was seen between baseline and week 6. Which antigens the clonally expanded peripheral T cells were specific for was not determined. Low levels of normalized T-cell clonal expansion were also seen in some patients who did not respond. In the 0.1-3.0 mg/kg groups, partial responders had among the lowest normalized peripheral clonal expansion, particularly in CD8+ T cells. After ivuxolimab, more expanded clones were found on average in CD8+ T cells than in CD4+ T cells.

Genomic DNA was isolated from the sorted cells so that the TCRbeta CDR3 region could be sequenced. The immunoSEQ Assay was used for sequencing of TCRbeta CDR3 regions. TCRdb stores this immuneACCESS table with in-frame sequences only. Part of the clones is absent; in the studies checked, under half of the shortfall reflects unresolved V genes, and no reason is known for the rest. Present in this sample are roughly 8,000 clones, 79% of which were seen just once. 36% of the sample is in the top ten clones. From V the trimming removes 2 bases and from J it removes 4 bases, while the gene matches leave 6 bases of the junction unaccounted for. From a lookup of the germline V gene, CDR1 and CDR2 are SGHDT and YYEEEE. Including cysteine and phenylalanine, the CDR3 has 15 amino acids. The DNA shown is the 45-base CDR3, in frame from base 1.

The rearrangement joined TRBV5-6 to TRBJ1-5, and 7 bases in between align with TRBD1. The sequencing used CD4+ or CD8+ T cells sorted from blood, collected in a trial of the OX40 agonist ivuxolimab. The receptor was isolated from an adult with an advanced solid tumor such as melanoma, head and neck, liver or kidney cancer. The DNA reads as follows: TGTGCCAGCAGCTTTTCGCAACAGGGGAATCAGCCCCAGCATTTT. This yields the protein CASSFSQQGNQPQHF.